This T cell receptor beta chain derives from a study of CXCR3-negative and CXCR3-positive naive CD8 T cells. Germline CDR1 reads SGHRS; CDR2 reads YFSETQ. The CDR3 covers 13 residues. In preparing the TRB cDNA libraries, 5' RACE with UMI labels was used. TCRdb re-called the 5' RACE reads and gives one entry per CDR3 protein, without DNA. Recorded for this sample: approximately 56,000 distinct CDR3 sequences. The TCR originated in a human donor in good health. Some clones in this sample may be carry-over from other donors' samples. The gene calls are TRBV5-1 and TRBJ1-5. Material for sequencing was memory CD8+ T cells from blood. The CDR3 spells CASSRDGNQPQHF.